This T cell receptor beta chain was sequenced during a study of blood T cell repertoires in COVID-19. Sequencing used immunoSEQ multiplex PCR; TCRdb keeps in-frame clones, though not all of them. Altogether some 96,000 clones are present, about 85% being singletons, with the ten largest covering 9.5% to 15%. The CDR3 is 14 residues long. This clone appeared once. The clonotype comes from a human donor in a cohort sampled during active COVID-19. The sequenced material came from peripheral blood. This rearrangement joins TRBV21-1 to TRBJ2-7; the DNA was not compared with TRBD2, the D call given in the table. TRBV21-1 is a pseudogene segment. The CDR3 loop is CASSNRGTSYEQYF. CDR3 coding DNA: TGTGCCAGCAGCAACCGAGGCACCTCCTACGAGCAGTACTTC.